The 12 T cell receptor beta chains given below trace back to one sample, sequenced in a study of Ad26.COV2.S vaccination and SARS-CoV-2 variants. Noted treatment: some 20 received Ad26.COV2.S at low or high dose, single or two shots; five or six received placebo; per-sample allocation not given. Day 63 after the first vaccine or placebo injection was the time point for sampling. Using immunoSEQ multiplex PCR, the repertoire was profiled, and TCRdb retains in-frame clones only, with some absent. This table has around 400,000 clones, over 75% appearing once. The sequenced sample was peripheral blood, obtained in a trial of Ad26.COV2.S vaccine versus placebo. The receptors were gathered from a person aged 18-60 years who received the Ad26.COV2.S COVID-19 vaccine or a placebo.

This clone was found once. The chain combines TRBV28 with TRBJ2-7; TRBD2 matches at 7 bases. Germline-derived CDR1 and CDR2 are MDHEN and SYDVKM. Germline trimming cut 8 bases from V and 2 bases from J; bases unmatched to any gene: 9. This CDR3 has 14 residues. The CDR3 reads CASGFPGRAYEQYF. The DNA of the CDR3 is TGTGCCAGCGGATTCCCTGGGAGGGCCTACGAGCAGTACTTC.

Details on this clone: The sample carries other DNA sequences with the same CDR3. The chain joins TRBV20-1 to TRBJ2-5, with 7 nucleotides matching TRBD2. V lost 3 bases to trimming and J lost 5 bases; unmatched junction nucleotides: 0. Germline loops: CDR1 DFQATT, CDR2 SNEGSKA (reference sequence). The CDR3 is 11 residues long. CDR3 DNA: TGCAGTGCTAGGGGAGGGGAGACCCAGTACTTC. Amino acids: CSARGGETQYF.

The chain employs TRBV2 and TRBJ2-1; maybe TRBD1 (5 bases). V was trimmed by 8 bases and J by 0 bases, leaving 14 bases between them. This CDR3 contains 15 residues. Germline-derived CDR1 and CDR2 are SNHLY and FYNNEI. CDR3 loop: CASDSYLSSYNEQFF. The CDR3 DNA is TGTGCCAGCGACAGTTATCTTAGCTCCTACAATGAGCAGTTCTTC.

The chain joins TRBV2 to TRBJ1-3; TRBD1 matches 7 bases. The CDR3 is 18 residues long. Germline CDR1 and CDR2: SNHLY and FYNNEI. J lost 0 bases, V lost 1 base, and 9 bases had no gene match. The CDR3 coding sequence is TGTGCCAGCAGTGAAGGGATACCGGGACAGCTCTCTGGAAACACCATATATTTT. Its protein product is CASSEGIPGQLSGNTIYF.

This clone showed up just once. The chain uses TRBV12-5 and TRBJ1-1; D gene ambiguous. The germline gives CDR1 LGHNT, CDR2 FRNRAP. Trimming stripped 7 bases from V and 3 bases from J, with 12 bases between. The CDR3 is made up of 13 amino acids. Written as DNA, the CDR3 is TGTGCTAGTGTGAGGGATCTGTACACTGAAGCTTTCTTT. Residues: CASVRDLYTEAFF.

This clone was observed a single time. The V gene is TRBV5-4, the J gene TRBJ2-1; TRBD2 matches at 7 bases. CDR1 is SGHNT and CDR2 is YYREEE in the germline V gene (reference sequence). The CDR3 totals 12 residues. The V gene end was trimmed by 0 bases and the J gene end by 16 bases; junction bases not matched to a gene: 7. The CDR3 is CASSLARDYQFF. DNA for the CDR3: TGTGCCAGCAGCTTGGCCCGGGACTACCAATTCTTC.

The chain combines TRBV12-2 with TRBJ2-1; the DNA was not compared with TRBD2, the D call given in the table. TRBV12-2 is classified as a pseudogene. The CDR3 length is 12 residues. The CDR3 region is CASRLVGNEQFF. The CDR3 region has the DNA TGTGCAAGTCGCTTAGTCGGCAATGAGCAGTTCTTC.

The table lists this clone with a count of one. Different DNA sequences within this sample yield the same CDR3. The V gene is TRBV5-1, the J gene TRBJ1-1, with D possibly matching TRBD1 (5 bases). The CDR3 consists of 15 residues. Germline V lookup: CDR1 SGHRS, CDR2 YFSETQ. Trimming left V 4 bases short and J 3 bases short, with 16 bases between. The chain's CDR3 is CASSDEVDRHTEAFF. The CDR3 nucleotides are TGCGCCAGCAGCGACGAGGTCGACAGACACACTGAAGCTTTCTTT.

The chain recombines TRBV28 with TRBJ2-2; 8 bases are shared with TRBD2. V lost 6 bases, J lost 4 bases, and 4 bases stayed unmatched. The CDR3 runs 14 residues. The germline CDR1 and CDR2 sequences are MDHEN and SYDVKM. Here the CDR3 reads CASSSGGLTGELFF. The CDR3 nucleotides are TGTGCCAGCAGCAGCGGGGGCCTCACCGGGGAGCTGTTTTTT.

This clone has at least ten counts. The sample has other DNA sequences that encode this CDR3 too. The rearrangement links TRBV18 to TRBJ2-7; possibly TRBD2 for D (5 bases). The CDR3 runs to 12 residues. Germline V gene sequence: CDR1 KGHSH, CDR2 LQKENI. The V gene lost 1 base and the J gene lost 6 bases, with 7 bases spanning the gap. CDR3 nucleotide sequence: TGTGCCAGCTCACCACAGGGAGTCGAGCAGTACTTC. Its translation is CASSPQGVEQYF.

The chain links TRBV19 to TRBJ1-1, with TRBD1 as a possible D gene (5 bases). This CDR3 has 12 residues. The germline V and J ends were trimmed by 4 bases and 8 bases, with 11 bases remaining between them. Germline CDR1 and CDR2: LNHDA and SQIVND (reference sequence). In DNA, the CDR3 is TGTGCCAGTAGTACCAGGGATACCGAAGCTTTCTTT. It is translated as CASSTRDTEAFF.

The chain combines TRBV6-1 with TRBJ1-3; TRBD1 aligns across 9 bases. CDR1 and CDR2 from the germline V gene are MNHNS and SASEGT. Losses at the gene ends were 3 bases for V and 2 bases for J; bases not matched to a gene: 5. The CDR3 is 16 residues long. The DNA of the CDR3 is TGTGCCAGCAGTGACCCCCGGGACAGGGCTGGAAACACCATATATTTT. Residues: CASSDPRDRAGNTIYF.